This T cell receptor (beta chain) was observed in a study of blood T cell repertoires in COVID-19. Authors' methods: Reference gene primer amplification gave nucleated cell count estimates. The assay was immunoSEQ multiplex PCR, and TCRdb's table has in-frame clones only and misses some. V and J calls and clone size are copied from that table; D and trimming were computed from the DNA. The sample yields approximately 82,000 clones, roughly 89% seen once. CDR1 is KGHDR and CDR2 is SFDVKD in the germline V gene. The V segment lost 4 bases and the J segment 0 bases; nucleotides outside the gene matches: 7. This CDR3 comprises 16 residues. Participants spanned ages 18 to 89 years and resided in 20 to 30 US areas.

The chain recombines TRBV24-1 with TRBJ2-7; 8 nucleotides match TRBD2. Sample: PBMCs or T cells enriched from blood (not recorded which). The sequence came from a woman between 50 and 59 years old with acute COVID-19. The CDR3 DNA reads TGTGCCACCAGTGACCTTAGCGGGACCACCTCCTACGAGCAGTACTTC. This sequence encodes CATSDLSGTTSYEQYF.